This T cell receptor (beta chain) was captured in a study of blood T cell repertoires in COVID-19. Across the study: The United States, Italy and Spain were the sources of the acute and convalescent COVID-19 samples. The analysed material was cDNA or gDNA that came from T cells, B-cell-depleted T cells, or PBMCs.

Source study methods: Amplification of reference gene primers was used by the study to estimate nucleated cell counts. Repertoires were generated with immunoSEQ multiplex PCR, while TCRdb's copy carries only in-frame clones and drops some. V and J calls and clone size follow that table, whereas D and trimming were derived from the DNA. The sample holds over 200,000 clones, nearly 90% seen once. V gave up 6 bases and J gave up 9 bases; unmatched junction bases: 15. The CDR3 runs to 16 residues. CDR1 ENHRY and CDR2 SYGVKD come from the germline V gene. A few counts support this clone. The receptor was isolated from a woman younger than 30 who had recovered from COVID-19. The gene calls are TRBV10-3 and TRBJ2-1; 9 positions match TRBD2. Sample: peripheral blood. The CDR3 bases are TGTGCCATCAGACCGGTAGCGGGAGCCGGCAGAAGTGAGCAGTTCTTC. Protein product: CAIRPVAGAGRSEQFF.